This TCR beta chain is from a study of T-cell reconstitution after alpha-beta-depleted transplantation in children. Study results and caveats: Reportedly, roughly two months post-transplant, alpha-beta T cells arose from several hundred expanded graft clones. T-cell counts and diversity at one year post-transplant came mainly from newly produced T cells.

Construction of the TCRbeta library involved unique molecular identifiers. TCRdb ran MiXCR on the PCR reads and lists one entry per CDR3 protein. The profile shows 580,000 or so distinct CDR3 sequences, 23% of them singletons. V was pared by 8 bases and J by 7 bases, with 13 bases of the junction left unmatched. The CDR3 has 13 residues. The germline CDR1 and CDR2 sequences are SQVTM and ANQGSEA. Concerning this clonotype itself: What it recognizes is unknown.

This sequence joins TRBV29-1 and TRBJ2-5; 7 bases are shared with TRBD1. This specimen consisted of PBMCs, mostly from graft donor cells, obtained 360 days after TCRalphabeta/CD19-depleted stem cell transplant. The origin of this receptor is a boy under two years old who had a stem cell transplant for acute myeloid leukemia, so the T cells may come from the graft donor. The CDR3 here is CSPRVDRPATQYF. The CDR3 DNA reads as TGCAGCCCCCGAGTGGACAGGCCCGCGACCCAGTACTTC.